Sequencing of this TCR beta chain was carried out in a study of cytomegalovirus exposure and HLA in healthy donors. Study-level points and caveats: The authors excluded some V segments, including TRBV6-2 and TRBV6-3, as indistinguishable. In a later analysis, DRB1 alleles had the most associated TCRs; HLA-C alleles the fewest.

Of note for this clone: Antigen: not known.

The CDR3 has 15 residues. Germline assignment: CDR1 PRHDT and CDR2 FYEKMQ (reference sequence). Trimming took 3 bases from V and 5 from J; bases not matched to a gene: 6. The primer mix had 60 Vbeta and 13 Jbeta primers. Authors' methods: Later analysis identified roughly 84 million unique TCR beta chains, approximately 11 million shared. Using immunoSEQ multiplex PCR, the repertoire was profiled, and TCRdb retains in-frame clones only, with some absent. V, J and clone size derive from that table, while D and trimming were established from the DNA sequence. The data hold some 150,000 clones, with 75% to 90% observed a single time.

The origin of this receptor is a man aged 25 to 45 in good health and CMV-seronegative. The sample consisted of PBMCs. This rearrangement joins TRBV13 to TRBJ2-3, with 9 nucleotides matching TRBD1. DNA of the CDR3: TGTGCCAGCAGCTTCAAGGGACAGGGCATAGATACGCAGTATTTT. Amino acids: CASSFKGQGIDTQYF.